The entry below gives a single T cell receptor (beta chain) sequence along with its context. This record comes from a study of ipilimumab plus nivolumab after autologous stem cell transplantation. The table came from immunoSEQ multiplex PCR; TCRdb's copy has only in-frame clones and leaves some out. The sample lists fewer than 95,000 clones; about 83% were seen once. Checkpoint therapy with ipilimumab 1 mg/kg began 14 to 28 days after transplant. Through week 26, nivolumab 3 mg/kg IV was given weeks 1, 4, 7, 10, then biweekly. The receptor was isolated from a male donor with diffuse large B-cell lymphoma. The sample was PBMCs, taken in a trial of ipilimumab plus nivolumab as post-transplant consolidation.

The CDR3 sequence: CASSLLRGREDTQYF. The DNA for the CDR3 is TGTGCCAGCAGCTTACTGCGGGGGCGGGAAGATACGCAGTATTTT. The chain is built from TRBV7-2 and TRBJ2-3; D possibly corresponds to TRBD2 (7 bases). The CDR3 is 15 amino acids. V was shortened by 2 bases and J by 5 bases, with 14 bases between the two germline ends. The germline V gene has CDR1 SGHTA and CDR2 FQGNSA. The whole variable domain, filled in from reference TRBV7-2 and TRBJ2-3, reads GAGVSQSPSNKVTEKGKDVELRCDPISGHTALYWYRQSLGQGLEFLIYFQGNSAPDKSGLPSDRFSAERTGGSVSTLTIQRTQQEDSAVYLCASSLLRGREDTQYFGPGTRLTVL.